Presented here are 12 T cell receptor beta chains from one specimen sequenced in a study of blood T cell repertoires in COVID-19. Here immunoSEQ multiplex PCR was the method, and the copy in TCRdb shows in-frame clones only, minus some. The sample has some 200,000 clones, roughly 90% seen once. Sequencing was carried out using PBMCs or T cells enriched from blood (not recorded which). The receptors come from a woman in her late teens or twenties who had recovered from COVID-19.

The chain combines TRBV9 with TRBJ2-1, with D tentatively TRBD1 (6 bases). V gave up 0 bases and J gave up 6 bases, with 10 bases separating them. Per germline, CDR1 SGDLS and CDR2 YYNGEE. The CDR3 has 14 residues. The DNA of the CDR3 is TGTGCCAGCAGCGTAGATGGGGGCGCCAATGAGCAGTTCTTC. The encoded protein is CASSVDGGANEQFF.

This chain connects TRBV2 to TRBJ1-5; possibly TRBD1 for D (5 bases). Per the germline V gene, CDR1 is SNHLY and CDR2 is FYNNEI. This CDR3 region has 15 residues. V lost 6 bases to trimming and J lost 0 bases, with 12 bases between them. CDR3 amino acids: CASRATEYSNQPQHF. For the CDR3, the DNA is TGTGCCAGCAGGGCGACAGAATATAGCAATCAGCCCCAGCATTTT.

This clone was observed once. The V call is TRBV10-3, the J call TRBJ1-1; 7 bases map to TRBD1. The germline gives CDR1 ENHRY, CDR2 SYGVKD. This CDR3 is 13 amino acids long. J gave up 7 bases and V 6 bases, and 8 bases lay outside the gene matches. This CDR3 is CAISPGTDDEAFF. CDR3 bases: TGTGCCATCAGCCCCGGGACAGACGATGAAGCTTTCTTT.

J is TRBJ2-1 and V is TRBV10-1, with 8 positions matching TRBD2. The CDR3 spans 16 residues. Germline lookup yields CDR1 WNHNN and CDR2 SYGVQD (reference sequence). The ends lost 6 bases at V and 3 bases at J; junction bases unmatched: 10. This CDR3 is CASSSGGRAFYNEQFF. CDR3 in DNA: TGCGCCAGCAGCTCGGGAGGGCGGGCGTTCTACAATGAGCAGTTCTTC.

This chain uses TRBV7-2 with TRBJ2-3, with TRBD2 matching 10 bases. Germline V CDR1 and CDR2: SGHTA, FQGNSA. Trimming at V came to 2 bases and at J to 8 bases, leaving 10 bases not matched to a gene. This CDR3 region has 16 residues. The CDR3 loop is CASSLPSGGRGVTQYF. The CDR3 region has the DNA TGTGCCAGCAGCTTACCTAGCGGGGGCCGGGGGGTTACGCAGTATTTT.

V usage is TRBV7-2 and J usage is TRBJ2-1; TRBD2 might be the D (6 bases). This CDR3 is 17 amino acids long. The V end was cut by 5 bases, the J end by 8 bases, with 25 bases between. From germline, CDR1 is SGHTA and CDR2 FQGNSA. The CDR3 loop is CASSPPGLGGNKDEQFF. For the CDR3, the DNA is TGTGCCAGCAGCCCCCCCGGTCTTGGCGGGAATAAAGATGAGCAGTTCTTC.

This chain links TRBV5-4 with TRBJ2-3; TRBD2 matches at 9 bases. This CDR3 contains 15 residues. V shed 9 bases and J 4 bases; nucleotides not matched to a gene: 12. Looked up from germline, CDR1 is SGHNT and CDR2 is YYREEE (reference sequence). The DNA for the CDR3 is TGTGCCACTCCTGGAGGTAGCGGGAGTCCAGATACGCAGTATTTT. Amino acids: CATPGGSGSPDTQYF.

The genes are TRBV19 and TRBJ2-7; 7 bases align to TRBD1. The length of the CDR3 is 12 residues. V lost 10 bases to trimming and J lost 1 base; unmatched junction nucleotides: 4. Per germline, CDR1 LNHDA and CDR2 SQIVND (reference sequence). CDR3 protein: CATRQGSYEQYF. The CDR3 DNA is TGTGCCACACGACAGGGTTCCTACGAGCAGTACTTC. The whole variable domain, remainder taken from reference TRBV19 and TRBJ2-7, is DGGITQSPKYLFRKEGQNVTLSCEQNLNHDAMYWYRQDPGQGLRLIYYSQIVNDFQKGDIAEGYSVSREKKESFPLTVTSAQKNPTAFYLCATRQGSYEQYFGPGTRLTVT.

The rearrangement uses TRBV7-6 and TRBJ1-2; no clear D gene. Germline V gives CDR1 SGHVS, CDR2 FNYEAQ. The length of the CDR3 is 15 residues. V lost 4 bases, J lost 4 bases, and 16 bases lay in between. In nucleotides, the CDR3 is TGTGCCAGCAGCTCCCGGGATGCGCCAGTCTATGGCTACACCTTC. This encodes CASSSRDAPVYGYTF.

The chain couples TRBV11-1 to TRBJ1-1, with D perhaps matching TRBD1 (6 bases). V was cut by 1 base and J by 1 base, with 13 bases left in between. The CDR3 spans 16 residues. CDR1 is SGHAT, CDR2 FQDESV, per germline (reference sequence). The CDR3 DNA reads as TGTGCCAGCAGCTTAGGGACAGAACATCGGAACACTGAAGCTTTCTTT. It specifies CASSLGTEHRNTEAFF. The full variable domain, its missing parts supplied by reference TRBV11-1 and TRBJ1-1, is EAEVAQSPRYKITEKSQAVAFWCDPISGHATLYWYRQILGQGPELLVQFQDESVVDDSQLPKDRFSAERLKGVDSTLKIQPAELGDSAMYLCASSLGTEHRNTEAFFGQGTRLTVV.

This clone was counted a few times. This rearrangement joins TRBV25-1 to TRBJ1-2; 7 bases align to TRBD1. CDR1 MGHDK and CDR2 SYGVNS come from the germline V gene. The CDR3 sequence is 18 residues long. J was trimmed by 6 bases and V by 4 bases; bases with no gene match: 20. The CDR3 region is CASSGPPLKGAKVDGYTF. The DNA of the CDR3 is TGTGCCAGCAGTGGCCCACCCCTTAAGGGGGCGAAGGTTGATGGCTACACCTTC.

To note about this clone: At one of its ends the junction is not consistent with the germline gene, which may arise from a read error. The chain couples TRBV9 to TRBJ2-1; 10 positions match TRBD2. There are 11 residues in the CDR3. Germline loops: CDR1 SGDLS, CDR2 YYNGEE. The DNA for the CDR3 is TGTGCCAGCAGCTCGCGGACTAGCGGCGTCTTC. Translation gives CASSSRTSGVF.